This T cell receptor beta chain was identified during a study of glioma-infiltrating T cells after dendritic cell vaccination. Study-level information: Autologous tumor lysate was loaded overnight onto monocyte-derived dendritic cells grown about 7 days with IL-4 and GM-CSF.

Time point in this sample: after dendritic cell vaccination, including at tumor progression/relapse. No glioblastoma patient carried an isocitrate dehydrogenase mutation. Blood PBMC samples: pre-vaccination, two weeks post third vaccination, and at tumor progression. Up to about 2 ug genomic DNA was used for TCRB CDR3 amplification. Sequencing used immunoSEQ multiplex PCR; TCRdb keeps in-frame clones, though not all of them. The table shows about 76,000 clones, with about nine tenths occurring only once. The CDR3 consists of 20 residues. In its sample, this clone was seen once. This clonotype originated in a human donor with glioblastoma. This rearrangement joins TRBV7-5 to TRBJ2-7; the D call of TRBD1 is as the table states it, not checked on the DNA. TRBV7-5 is a listed pseudogene. The input for sequencing was blood, taken after dendritic cell vaccination. The CDR3 is CVRSSEGRDRGPVVPYEQYF. CDR3 bases: TGTGTCAGAAGCTCCGAGGGCCGGGACAGGGGGCCGGTAGTCCCCTACGAGCAGTACTTC.